This T cell receptor (beta chain) was recorded in a study of blood T cell repertoires in COVID-19 (dated by TCRdb to about 2020). About the investigation overall: Samples from collaborators originated in the United States, Italy and Spain and spanned both the acute and convalescent phases of COVID-19. The prospective study material was composed of cDNA or gDNA derived from T cells, B-cell-depleted T cells, or PBMCs. Deeply sampled blood TCRbeta repertoires from subjects exposed to, actively infected with, or recovered from COVID-19 were included in the dataset. The repertoires were released in a freely available public database meant as a resource for research on the immune response to SARS-CoV-2. Samples came from the ongoing ImmuneRACE study (first 160 participants) plus 1,254 subjects from 6 global collaborators. The sample metadata nearly always contained a de-identified subject ID, COVID-19 status, age in years and sex. Where available, HLA class I and class II types were taken from metadata supplied by the sample provider and were not determined by assay-based typing. Overall study outcomes, separate from this receptor: The quantity of clinical and demographic metadata differed by source and by participant and was supplied without curation.

The immunoSEQ Assay, a bias-controlled multiplex PCR, was used to amplify TCRbeta CDR3 regions from genomic DNA. Processing in the source paper ran as follows. The number of nucleated cells in each sample was estimated by amplification of reference gene primers within the assay. To quantify the absolute abundance of each unique TCRbeta CDR3 rearrangement, sequence reads were collapsed and filtered. For each sample, productive Simpson clonality was calculated as the square root of Simpson's diversity index across productive rearrangements. In its TCRdb copy, this immuneACCESS table keeps in-frame sequences only and misses some clones. Where compared with another copy, unresolved V genes explain less than half of these, and the others have no known cause. The V and J calls and clone size are taken from that table; D and trimming were inferred from the DNA. Across this sample there are around 130,000 clones, with about 75% seen only once. The biggest ten clones account for about 18% of the sample.

As concerns this clone: This clone's antigen is unknown. Qualities for individual bases were not recorded, and no much larger clone is one base off.

Whole blood was collected in K2EDTA tubes by collaborating institutions according to the institutions' own protocols. For TCRbeta analysis, collaborators shipped samples in one of three forms: frozen whole blood, isolated PBMCs, or DNA extracted from either of those sample types. From a lookup of the germline V gene, CDR1 and CDR2 are MNHNS and SASEGT. V is reduced by 2 bases and J by 4 bases, leaving a spacing of 12 bases between them. There are 15 amino acids in the CDR3, from cysteine to phenylalanine inclusive. Only the CDR3 region is kept as DNA, spanning 45 bases read in frame from base 1. This receptor was obtained from a man at least 80 years old with acute or convalescent COVID-19. The sample comprised peripheral blood. This receptor chain uses TRBV6-1 and TRBJ2-1; 5 matching bases give a weak D call of TRBD2. The nucleotide sequence reads as follows: TGTGCCAGCAGTGAACCGGGAAGTAGATACAATGAGCAGTTCTTC. Protein translation: CASSEPGSRYNEQFF.